This T cell receptor (beta chain) was recovered during a study of blood T cells in healthy people across ages. Per the germline V gene, CDR1 is DFQATT and CDR2 is SNEGSKA (reference sequence). Trimming left V 6 bases short and J 4 bases short, with 15 bases between. The CDR3 consists of 13 residues. The table lists this clonotype with many counts. Alongside a J-beta primer mix, a sample-barcoded 5' primer served in a second PCR lasting roughly 6 to 12 cycles. TCRdb reprocessed the 5' RACE reads via MiXCR and lists one record per CDR3 protein. The sample lists approximately 880,000 distinct CDR3 sequences; approximately 49% were seen once.

Sequencing was performed on blood. The V and J genes are TRBV20-1 and TRBJ1-2; tentatively, D is TRBD1 (5 bases). The receptor's source is a man aged 30-40 years in good health. CDR3 sequence reads: CSARAPRPYGYTF. DNA of the CDR3: TGCAGTGCCAGGGCGCCCCGGCCCTATGGCTACACCTTC.